What follows describes a single T cell receptor (beta chain). These data are taken from a study of technical replicates of blood from several donors. Profiling relied on immunoSEQ multiplex PCR, and the TCRdb table lists in-frame clones only, not all of them. Among about 100,000 clones, just under 95% were seen once, and the ten largest hold 0.34%. CDR1 and CDR2 (germline): SGHAT, FQNNGV. The length of the CDR3 is 15 residues. J was trimmed by 3 bases and V by 3 bases; bases with no gene match: 2. Sequenced sample: T cells isolated from PBMCs. The chain employs TRBV11-2 and TRBJ2-7, with 13 positions matching TRBD2. This sequence was found in a human donor in good health. CDR3 in amino acids: CASSFGTSGNYEQYF. DNA for the CDR3: TGTGCCAGCAGCTTTGGGACTAGCGGGAACTACGAGCAGTACTTC.